A single sample is the source of the 21 T cell receptor beta chains below, sequenced in a study of T cell changes during pregnancy in multiple sclerosis. Clones were sequenced by immunoSEQ multiplex PCR, and TCRdb holds only the in-frame ones, with some missing. The repertoire consists of 35,000 to 55,000 clones, with almost 95% occurring once and the leading ten covering around 2%. The sequencing used peripheral blood, collected in the third trimester of pregnancy. Receptors originate from a female donor with multiple sclerosis, enrolled in a pregnancy study.

J is TRBJ1-5 and V is TRBV6-6; the D is unclear. The germline V gene has CDR1 MNHNY and CDR2 SVGAGI (reference sequence). The CDR3 length is 15 residues. V lost 0 bases to trimming and J lost 2 bases, with 8 bases between them. CDR3 DNA sequence: TGTGCCAGCAGTTACTCGGGAGTGGGCAATCAGCCCCAGCATTTT. It translates to CASSYSGVGNQPQHF.

The chain combines TRBV7-2 with TRBJ2-5; a possible D gene is TRBD2 (5 bases). The germline V and J ends were trimmed by 6 bases and 5 bases, with 16 bases remaining between them. The CDR3 sequence is 14 residues long. The germline V gene has CDR1 SGHTA and CDR2 FQGNSA. The CDR3 DNA reads as TGTGCCAGCAGGGTAGAGGGCAGTGTGGAGACCCAGTACTTC. Translating gives CASRVEGSVETQYF.

V and J are TRBV6-5 and TRBJ2-3; D remains ambiguous. The CDR3 is 12 residues long. V dropped 10 bases and J dropped 0 bases, with 8 bases sitting between them. Germline assignment: CDR1 MNHEY and CDR2 SVGAGI. CDR3 region: CATWQSTDTQYF. The CDR3 DNA reads TGTGCCACCTGGCAAAGCACAGATACGCAGTATTTT.

This clone was seen once. The chain couples TRBV14 to TRBJ2-5, with D possibly being TRBD2 (5 bases). This CDR3 region has 16 residues. V dropped 3 bases and J dropped 1 base, with 15 bases sitting between them. Germline V gene data show CDR1 as SGHDN and CDR2 as FVKESK. CDR3 sequence reads: CASSHLPLGIQETQYF. The CDR3 DNA reads as TGTGCCAGCAGCCACCTCCCACTAGGGATCCAAGAGACCCAGTACTTC.

The chain recombines TRBV11-3 with TRBJ2-4, with 12 bases aligning to TRBD2. The J segment lost 4 bases and the V segment lost 5 bases, leaving 9 bases of the junction unmatched. Looked up from germline, CDR1 is SGHNT and CDR2 is YENEEA. The CDR3 covers 17 residues. CDR3 nucleotide sequence: TGTGCCAGCAGCCCCCCTCGAGGGACTAGCGGGAAAAACATTCAGTACTTC. Translation: CASSPPRGTSGKNIQYF.

V and J are TRBV14 and TRBJ2-2; D is undetermined. V lost 1 base and J lost 5, with 14 bases in between. Germline assignment: CDR1 SGHDN and CDR2 FVKESK. The CDR3 runs to 16 residues. The chain's CDR3 is CASSQVAGERTGELFF. The CDR3 DNA reads TGTGCCAGCAGCCAAGTGGCCGGAGAGAGGACCGGGGAGCTGTTTTTT.

The V call is TRBV5-8, the J call TRBJ1-1, with D hard to call. This CDR3 region has 16 residues. Trimming cost V 0 bases and J 2 bases, with 14 bases left between them. CDR1 is SGHTS and CDR2 is YDEGEE in the germline V gene. The CDR3 DNA reads TGTGCCAGCAGCTTGGGCCAGAATATCCCAAACACTGAAGCTTTCTTT. This encodes CASSLGQNIPNTEAFF.

CDR3 nucleotide sequence: TGTGCCAGCAGCTGGGGAACGACAGGGTATAGCAATCAGCCCCAGCATTTT. Protein product: CASSWGTTGYSNQPQHF. The V call is TRBV2, the J call TRBJ1-5; TRBD1 matches 7 bases. The CDR3 is 17 residues long. Germline V lookup: CDR1 SNHLY, CDR2 FYNNEI. With 6 bases clipped from V and 0 bases from J, the junction kept 11 bases outside the gene matches.

CDR3 bases: TGTGCCAGCAGTTTCGGGAGGTCGGACACCGGGGAGCTGTTTTTT. Protein sequence: CASSFGRSDTGELFF. V and J are TRBV7-2 and TRBJ2-2; 7 nucleotides align to TRBD2. CDR1 and CDR2 (germline): SGHTA, FQGNSA. CDR3 length equals 15 residues. Unmatched junction bases numbered 7, after V lost 6 bases and J lost 3 bases.

V usage is TRBV7-8 and J usage is TRBJ2-3; no clear D gene. Per the germline V gene, CDR1 is SGHVS and CDR2 is FQNEAQ. This CDR3 region has 16 residues. The V gene lost 1 base and the J gene lost 3 bases, with 14 bases spanning the gap. CDR3 sequence reads: CASSLEAHGFTDTQYF. The CDR3 DNA reads TGTGCCAGCAGCTTAGAAGCGCATGGGTTTACAGATACGCAGTATTTT. The full variable domain, its missing parts supplied by reference TRBV7-8 and TRBJ2-3, is GAGVSQSPRYKVAKRGQDVALRCDPISGHVSLFWYQQALGQGPEFLTYFQNEAQLDKSGLPSDRFFAERPEGSVSTLKIQRTQQEDSAVYLCASSLEAHGFTDTQYFGPGTRLTVL.

The chain uses TRBV25-1 and TRBJ2-7; D gene uncertain. The V gene's germline CDR1 is MGHDK and CDR2 SYGVNS. Trimming took 8 bases from V and 2 from J, leaving 10 bases between them. This CDR3 is built from 12 residues. The CDR3 loop is CASGLSPYEQYF. The DNA for the CDR3 is TGTGCCAGCGGCCTGTCGCCCTACGAGCAGTACTTC.

V usage is TRBV29-1 and J usage is TRBJ1-2, with 7 bases that match TRBD1. In germline, CDR1 is SQVTM, CDR2 ANQGSEA. The CDR3 spans 13 residues. V lost 5 bases, J lost 2 bases, and 5 bases stayed unmatched. The CDR3 here is CSVPRQGNYGYTF. CDR3 bases: TGCAGCGTTCCCCGACAGGGAAACTATGGCTACACCTTC.

The rearrangement joins TRBV6-1 to TRBJ2-7; a possible D gene is TRBD1 (7 bases). Per germline, CDR1 MNHNS and CDR2 SASEGT. Trimming left V 4 bases short and J 1 base short, with 14 bases between. The CDR3 has 15 amino acids. The CDR3 DNA reads as TGTGCCAGCAGTGGCGGGGTGACAGGGTCCTACGAGCAGTACTTC. Residues: CASSGGVTGSYEQYF.

This chain joins TRBV6-1 and TRBJ2-1, with 10 bases that match TRBD1. The germline V gene encodes CDR1 MNHNS and CDR2 SASEGT. With V trimmed by 3 bases and J by 2 bases, 1 base remained unmatched. The CDR3 is 15 amino acids. The CDR3 sequence: CASSDGTGAYNEQFF. CDR3 in DNA: TGTGCCAGCAGTGACGGGACAGGGGCCTACAATGAGCAGTTCTTC.

The genes are TRBV5-6 and TRBJ2-7; 7 positions match TRBD2. Germline V gene sequence: CDR1 SGHDT, CDR2 YYEEEE. Trimming cost V 0 bases and J 3 bases; bases outside gene matches: 9. The CDR3 is 16 amino acids. CDR3 nucleotides: TGTGCCAGCAGCTTGGTTGGGGGACTAACCATCTACGAGCAGTACTTC. Encoded protein: CASSLVGGLTIYEQYF.

The chain links TRBV18 to TRBJ1-4; D unresolved. V dropped 1 base and J dropped 5 bases, with 5 bases sitting between them. The germline V gene encodes CDR1 KGHSH and CDR2 LQKENI. The CDR3 spans 13 residues. The CDR3 sequence is CASSPLQNEKLFF. CDR3 sequence (DNA): TGTGCCAGCTCACCACTACAGAATGAAAAACTGTTTTTT.

The J gene is TRBJ2-1, the V gene TRBV28, with 9 bases lining up with TRBD2. This CDR3 spans 20 amino acids. Trimming at V came to 3 bases and at J to 0 bases, leaving 15 bases not matched to a gene. The germline gives CDR1 MDHEN, CDR2 SYDVKM. The CDR3 DNA follows: TGTGCCAGCAGTTTCCGATCGGGACTAGCTACGGGGTTCTCCTACAATGAGCAGTTCTTC. Protein sequence: CASSFRSGLATGFSYNEQFF.

The rearrangement uses TRBV28 and TRBJ2-7, with D perhaps TRBD2 (6 bases). CDR1 and CDR2 from the germline V gene are MDHEN and SYDVKM. The germline V and J ends were trimmed by 3 bases and 12 bases, with 15 bases remaining between them. The CDR3 extends over 12 amino acids. CDR3 residues: CASSLGLTSPYF. CDR3 nucleotide sequence: TGTGCCAGCAGTTTGGGACTCACATCCCCGTACTTC.

The chain has TRBV6-1 and TRBJ2-2; 8 bases align to TRBD1. CDR1 and CDR2 from the germline V gene are MNHNS and SASEGT. V gave up 2 bases and J gave up 7 bases; unmatched junction bases: 9. This CDR3 is built from 16 residues. CDR3 amino acids: CASSEIAGGAFGELFF. The CDR3, as DNA: TGTGCCAGCAGTGAAATTGCAGGGGGCGCTTTCGGGGAGCTGTTTTTT.

This clone was picked up one time. The chain joins TRBV11-3 to TRBJ1-1; D might be TRBD1 (5 bases). V dropped 5 bases and J dropped 5 bases, with 9 bases sitting between them. The CDR3 sequence is 12 residues long. From germline, CDR1 is SGHNT and CDR2 YENEEA. The CDR3 DNA follows: TGTGCCAGCAGCATGGGGGGGACTGAAGCTTTCTTT. Its protein is CASSMGGTEAFF.

The V gene is TRBV6-1, the J gene TRBJ1-1; tentative D call: TRBD1 (5 bases). Trimming removed 7 bases at V and 3 bases at J, with 12 bases between. The CDR3 runs to 13 residues. From germline, CDR1 is MNHNS and CDR2 SASEGT. The CDR3 loop reads CASNPQGYTEAFF. CDR3 bases: TGTGCCAGCAACCCCCAGGGTTACACTGAAGCTTTCTTT.